This TCR beta chain was recorded in a study of PD-L1 blockade in urothelial cancer. Findings and caveats of the study: The study found that durable-benefit patients expanded tumor-associated blood clones more at 3 weeks.

Synthetically made TCR analog templates were put into each PCR as spikes. The method was immunoSEQ multiplex PCR; TCRdb's version includes in-frame clones alone and lacks a portion of them. This sample carries about 41,000 clones, about 88% of them seen once, and the ten largest clones take around 2.5%. Time point: peripheral blood 6 weeks after treatment start. Patients suffered from locally advanced or metastatic urothelial carcinoma. Anywhere from 1 to 8 samples came from each patient, spanning pretreatment and on-treatment. This CDR3 contains 16 residues. V lost 0 bases and J lost 3, with 14 bases in between. Germline V gene sequence: CDR1 MGHRA, CDR2 YSYEKL. As to this clone: Its specificity is unknown.

The clonotype originates from a man between 65 and 85 years old with urothelial cancer. The sequenced sample was PBMCs, obtained around atezolizumab (anti-PD-L1) treatment. The chain joins TRBV4-1 to TRBJ1-2; tentatively, D is TRBD1 (5 bases). The CDR3 DNA follows: TGCGCCAGCAGCCAAGATGGGCAGGGTGGTGACTATGGCTACACCTTC. Amino acids: CASSQDGQGGDYGYTF.